This paragraph reports one TCR beta chain. The CDR3 extends over 17 amino acids. Germline V lookup: CDR1 MDHEN, CDR2 SYDVKM. V shed 3 bases and J 5 bases; nucleotides not matched to a gene: 11. Profiling relied on immunoSEQ multiplex PCR, and the TCRdb table lists in-frame clones only, not all of them. This repertoire shows some 76,000 clones, approximately 91% found once; its top ten account for roughly 3.2%. The data were obtained in a study of PD-L1 blockade in urothelial cancer. Overall study: Each blood sample yielded a median of roughly 140,000 T cells.

The origin of this receptor is a man in his 60s with urothelial cancer. The chain links TRBV28 to TRBJ2-7; 12 bases agree with TRBD1. The material sequenced was PBMCs, taken around atezolizumab (anti-PD-L1) treatment. CDR3 residues: CASSLAQGQGARNEQYF. For the CDR3, the DNA is TGTGCCAGCAGTTTGGCCCAGGGACAGGGGGCGAGGAACGAGCAGTACTTC. The whole variable domain, remainder taken from reference TRBV28 and TRBJ2-7, is DVKVTQSSRYLVKRTGEKVFLECVQDMDHENMFWYRQDPGLGLRLIYFSYDVKMKEKGDIPEGYSVSREKKERFSLILESASTNQTSMYLCASSLAQGQGARNEQYFGPGTRLTVT.